This T cell receptor beta chain was recovered during a study of a mutant IDH1 vaccine in newly diagnosed glioma. Turning to the study itself: Treated patients had a mean age of roughly 40 years and a 62.5% male, around 38% female split.

Indicated time point: week 11, during vaccination. With topical imiquimod, each dose of the vaccine consisted of 300 ug of mutant IDH1 20-mer peptide. Donors had new IDH1-mutant astrocytomas of WHO grade 3 or 4 (ATRX-lost). The CDR3 has 15 amino acids. After removal of 6 bases from V and 8 bases from J, the junction contained 12 bases not matched to a gene. Germline V CDR1 and CDR2: MDHEN, SYDVKM. This clone was detected only once. The antigen is not known. General observations from the study: Pseudoprogression apparently lacked any relation to changes in top peripheral T cell clonotypes.

Profiled with immunoSEQ multiplex PCR; TCRdb holds only in-frame clones, not every one. Counted here are about 62,000 clones, around 91% occurring once; the ten biggest clones make up approximately 1.9%. The material sequenced was PBMCs, taken from a glioma patient whose treatment included an IDH1 peptide vaccine. V gene TRBV28 combines with J gene TRBJ2-2; TRBD1 agrees at 7 bases. The receptor was derived from a middle-aged man with glioma. The CDR3 here is CASRETGSARGELFF. CDR3 in DNA: TGTGCCAGCAGGGAGACAGGGTCGGCGCGTGGGGAGCTGTTTTTT.